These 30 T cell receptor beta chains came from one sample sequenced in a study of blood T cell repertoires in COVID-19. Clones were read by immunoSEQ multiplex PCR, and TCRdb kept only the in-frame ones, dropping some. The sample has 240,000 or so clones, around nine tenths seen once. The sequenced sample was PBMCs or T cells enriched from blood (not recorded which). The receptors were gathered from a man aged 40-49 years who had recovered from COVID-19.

The DNA for the CDR3 is TGTGCCAGCAGCCCAGACAGGGTTGGGAGAAAGGAGCCCCAGCATTTT. This translates into CASSPDRVGRKEPQHF. The chain couples TRBV7-2 to TRBJ1-5; 7 nucleotides match TRBD1. V shed 5 bases and J 8 bases; nucleotides not matched to a gene: 15. The CDR3 consists of 16 residues. Germline V gives CDR1 SGHTA, CDR2 FQGNSA.

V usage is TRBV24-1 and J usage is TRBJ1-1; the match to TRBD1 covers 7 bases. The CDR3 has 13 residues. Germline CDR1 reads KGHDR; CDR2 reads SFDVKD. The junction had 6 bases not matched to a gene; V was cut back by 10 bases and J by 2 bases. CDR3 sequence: CATRDSLNTEAFF. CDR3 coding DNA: TGTGCCACAAGGGACAGCCTCAACACTGAAGCTTTCTTT.

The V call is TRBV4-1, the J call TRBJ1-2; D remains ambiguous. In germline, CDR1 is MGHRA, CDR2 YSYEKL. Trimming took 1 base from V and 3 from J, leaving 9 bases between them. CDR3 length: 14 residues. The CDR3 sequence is CASSQVGRHYGYTF. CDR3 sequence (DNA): TGCGCCAGCAGCCAAGTGGGCAGACACTATGGCTACACCTTC.

Here the CDR3 reads CASSQDPGPYEQYF. The CDR3 bases are TGTGCCAGCAGCCAGGACCCAGGGCCCTACGAGCAGTACTTC. The V call is TRBV14, the J call TRBJ2-7; tentatively, D is TRBD1 (5 bases). CDR1 is SGHDN, CDR2 FVKESK, per germline. Trimming removed 3 bases from V and 2 bases from J, with 11 bases in between. The CDR3 is made up of 14 amino acids.

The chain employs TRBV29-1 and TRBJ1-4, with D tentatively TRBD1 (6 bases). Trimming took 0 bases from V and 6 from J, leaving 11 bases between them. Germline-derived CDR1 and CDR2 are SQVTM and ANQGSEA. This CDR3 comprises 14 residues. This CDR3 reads CSVEEGAGDEKLFF. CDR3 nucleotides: TGCAGCGTTGAAGAGGGGGCTGGGGATGAAAAACTGTTTTTT.

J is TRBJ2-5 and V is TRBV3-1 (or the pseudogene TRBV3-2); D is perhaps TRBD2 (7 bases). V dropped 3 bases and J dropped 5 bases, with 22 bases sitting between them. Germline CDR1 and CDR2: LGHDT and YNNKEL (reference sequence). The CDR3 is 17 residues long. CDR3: CASSQPGVGGRAETQYF. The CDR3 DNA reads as TGTGCCAGCAGCCAGCCGGGGGTCGGGGGGCGCGCCGAGACCCAGTACTTC.

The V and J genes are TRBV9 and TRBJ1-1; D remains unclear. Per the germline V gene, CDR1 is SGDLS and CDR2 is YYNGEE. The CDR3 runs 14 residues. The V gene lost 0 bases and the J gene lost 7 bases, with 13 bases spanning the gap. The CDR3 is CASSVAGVGYEAFF. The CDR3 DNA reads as TGTGCCAGCAGCGTAGCCGGGGTTGGCTATGAAGCTTTCTTT.

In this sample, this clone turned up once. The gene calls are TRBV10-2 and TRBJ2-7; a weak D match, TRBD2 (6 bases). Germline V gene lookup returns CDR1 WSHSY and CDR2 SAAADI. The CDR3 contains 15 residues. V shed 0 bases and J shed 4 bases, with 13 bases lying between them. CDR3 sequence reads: CASSESPGVTYEQYF. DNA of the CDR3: TGCGCCAGCAGTGAGTCACCGGGGGTAACGTACGAGCAGTACTTC.

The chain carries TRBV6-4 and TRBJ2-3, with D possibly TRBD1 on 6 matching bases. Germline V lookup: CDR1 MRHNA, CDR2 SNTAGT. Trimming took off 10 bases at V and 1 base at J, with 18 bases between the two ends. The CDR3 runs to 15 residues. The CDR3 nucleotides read TGTGCCAACCTCCTGCCGGGACACCGCACAGATACGCAGTATTTT. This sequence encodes CANLLPGHRTDTQYF.

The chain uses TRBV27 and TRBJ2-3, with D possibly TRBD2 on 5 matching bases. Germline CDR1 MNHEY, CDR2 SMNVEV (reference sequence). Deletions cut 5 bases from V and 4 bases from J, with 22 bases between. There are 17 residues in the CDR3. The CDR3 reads CASSQLREDSSADTQYF. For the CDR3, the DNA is TGTGCCAGCAGTCAGCTCCGTGAGGACTCGTCCGCAGATACGCAGTATTTT.

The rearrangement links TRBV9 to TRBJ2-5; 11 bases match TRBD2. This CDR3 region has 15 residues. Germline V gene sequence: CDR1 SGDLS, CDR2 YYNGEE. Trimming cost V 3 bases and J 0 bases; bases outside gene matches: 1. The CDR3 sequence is CASSEGLADQETQYF. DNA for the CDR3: TGTGCCAGCAGCGAGGGACTAGCGGACCAAGAGACCCAGTACTTC.

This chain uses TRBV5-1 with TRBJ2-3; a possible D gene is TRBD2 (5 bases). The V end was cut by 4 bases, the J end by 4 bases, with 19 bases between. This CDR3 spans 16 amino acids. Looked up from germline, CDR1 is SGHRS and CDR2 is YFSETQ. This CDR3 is CASSITSGVGADTQYF. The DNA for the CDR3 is TGCGCCAGCAGCATCACGTCCGGGGTCGGCGCAGATACGCAGTATTTT.

CDR3 DNA sequence: TGTGCCAGCAGTTACACGCGACAGGGAAATCAGCCCCAGCATTTT. Protein product: CASSYTRQGNQPQHF. The V gene is TRBV6-5, the J gene TRBJ1-5, with TRBD1 matching 7 bases. The CDR3 sequence is 15 residues long. Germline V gene sequence: CDR1 MNHEY, CDR2 SVGAGI. J was trimmed by 4 bases and V by 2 bases; bases with no gene match: 5.

The CDR3 nucleotides read TGTGCCAGTAGTGGGGCAGGGGCCTACAATGAGCAGTTCTTC. Its protein is CASSGAGAYNEQFF. The chain has TRBV19 and TRBJ2-1, with a tentative D call TRBD1 (6 bases). The V end was cut by 5 bases, the J end by 2 bases, with 10 bases between. The CDR3 runs 14 residues. In germline, CDR1 is LNHDA, CDR2 SQIVND (reference sequence). Combining the CDR3 with reference TRBV19 and TRBJ2-1 gives the whole variable domain DGGITQSPKYLFRKEGQNVTLSCEQNLNHDAMYWYRQDPGQGLRLIYYSQIVNDFQKGDIAEGYSVSREKKESFPLTVTSAQKNPTAFYLCASSGAGAYNEQFFGPGTRLTVL.

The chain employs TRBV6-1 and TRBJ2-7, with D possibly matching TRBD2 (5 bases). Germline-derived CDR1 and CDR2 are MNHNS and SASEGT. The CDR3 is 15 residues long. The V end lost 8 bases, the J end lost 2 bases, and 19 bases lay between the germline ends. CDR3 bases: TGTGCCAGCGGGATCGACTATGGCAGGCCCTACGAGCAGTACTTC. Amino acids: CASGIDYGRPYEQYF.

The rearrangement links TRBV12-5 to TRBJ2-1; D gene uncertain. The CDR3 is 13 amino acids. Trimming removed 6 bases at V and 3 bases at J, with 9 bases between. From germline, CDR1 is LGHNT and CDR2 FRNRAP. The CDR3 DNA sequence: TGTGCTAGTGGCCAGGCACTCTACAATGAGCAGTTCTTC. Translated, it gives CASGQALYNEQFF. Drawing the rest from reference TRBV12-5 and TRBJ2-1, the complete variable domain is DARVTQTPRHKVTEMGQEVTMRCQPILGHNTVFWYRQTMMQGLELLAYFRNRAPLDDSGMPKDRFSAEMPDATLATLKIQPSEPRDSAVYFCASGQALYNEQFFGPGTRLTVL.

CDR3 coding DNA: TGTGCCAGCAGCTTCCGCCGAGACAGAGAGTACGAGCAGTACTTC. Encoded protein: CASSFRRDREYEQYF. This sequence joins TRBV5-5 and TRBJ2-7, with a weak D call TRBD1 (5 bases). Between the trimmed V and J ends, which lost 2 bases and 4 bases, there was a span of 16 bases. The CDR3 loop spans 15 amino acids. CDR1 is SGHKS and CDR2 is YYEKEE in the germline V gene (reference sequence).

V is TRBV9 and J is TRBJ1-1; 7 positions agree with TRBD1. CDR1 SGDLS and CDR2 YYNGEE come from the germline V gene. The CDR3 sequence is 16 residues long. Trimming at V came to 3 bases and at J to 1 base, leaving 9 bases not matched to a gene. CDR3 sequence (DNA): TGTGCCAGCAGCGCCCGCTGGGACAGCAAGAACACTGAAGCTTTCTTT. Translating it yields CASSARWDSKNTEAFF.

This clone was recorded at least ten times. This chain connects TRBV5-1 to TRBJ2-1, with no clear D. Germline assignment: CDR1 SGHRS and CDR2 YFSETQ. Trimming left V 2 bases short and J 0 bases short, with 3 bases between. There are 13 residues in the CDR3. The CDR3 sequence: CASSFGSYNEQFF. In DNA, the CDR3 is TGCGCCAGCAGCTTCGGCTCCTACAATGAGCAGTTCTTC.

The CDR3: CATSDLGPTNSNEQFF. The CDR3 DNA reads TGTGCCACCAGTGATTTGGGTCCGACAAACTCCAATGAGCAGTTCTTC. The rearrangement uses TRBV24-1 and TRBJ2-1; no reliable D call. CDR3 size: 16 residues. Trimming shortened V by 0 bases and J by 6 bases, and 14 bases separated the two germline ends. Germline values: CDR1 KGHDR, CDR2 SFDVKD.

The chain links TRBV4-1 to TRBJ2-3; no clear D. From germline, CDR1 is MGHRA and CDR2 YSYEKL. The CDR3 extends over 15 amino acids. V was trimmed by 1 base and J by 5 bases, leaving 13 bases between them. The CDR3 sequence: CASSQVNEIVDTQYF. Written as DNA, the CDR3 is TGCGCCAGCAGCCAAGTTAATGAGATTGTAGATACGCAGTATTTT.

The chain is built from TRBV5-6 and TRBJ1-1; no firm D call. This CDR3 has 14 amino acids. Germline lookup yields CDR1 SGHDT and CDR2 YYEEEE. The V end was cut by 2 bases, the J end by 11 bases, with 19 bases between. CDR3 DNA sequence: TGTGCCAGCAGCTTTCAGGAGGCGGGGAAGGTGGCTTTCTTT. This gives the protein CASSFQEAGKVAFF.

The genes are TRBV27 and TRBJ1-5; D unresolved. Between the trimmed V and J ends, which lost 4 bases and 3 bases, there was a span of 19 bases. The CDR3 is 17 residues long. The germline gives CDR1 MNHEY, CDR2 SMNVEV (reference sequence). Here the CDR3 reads CASSSRRDGLPNQPQHF. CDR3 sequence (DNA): TGTGCCAGCAGTTCAAGACGCGATGGGCTTCCCAATCAGCCCCAGCATTTT.

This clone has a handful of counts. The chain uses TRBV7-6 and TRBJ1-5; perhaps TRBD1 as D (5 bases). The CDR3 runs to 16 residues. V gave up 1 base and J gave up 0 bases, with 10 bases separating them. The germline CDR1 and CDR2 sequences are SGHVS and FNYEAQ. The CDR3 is CASSLEAGNSNQPQHF. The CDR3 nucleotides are TGTGCCAGCAGCTTAGAGGCAGGGAATAGCAATCAGCCCCAGCATTTT. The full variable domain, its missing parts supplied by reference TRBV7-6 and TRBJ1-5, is GAGVSQSPRYKVTKRGQDVALRCDPISGHVSLYWYRQALGQGPEFLTYFNYEAQQDKSGLPNDRFSAERPEGSISTLTIQRTEQRDSAMYRCASSLEAGNSNQPQHFGDGTRLSIL.

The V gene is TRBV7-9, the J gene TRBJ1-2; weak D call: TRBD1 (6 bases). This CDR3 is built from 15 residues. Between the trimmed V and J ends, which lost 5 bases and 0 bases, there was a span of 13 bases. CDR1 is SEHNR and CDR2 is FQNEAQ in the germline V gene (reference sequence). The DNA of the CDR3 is TGTGCCAGCAGCCTCGGACAGAACACTAACTATGGCTACACCTTC. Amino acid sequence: CASSLGQNTNYGYTF.

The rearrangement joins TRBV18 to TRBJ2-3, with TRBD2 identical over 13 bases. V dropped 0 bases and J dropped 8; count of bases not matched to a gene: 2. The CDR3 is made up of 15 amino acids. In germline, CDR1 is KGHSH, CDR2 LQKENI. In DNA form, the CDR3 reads TGTGCCAGCTCACCACCGGGACTAGCGGGATCTACGCAGTATTTT. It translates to CASSPPGLAGSTQYF.

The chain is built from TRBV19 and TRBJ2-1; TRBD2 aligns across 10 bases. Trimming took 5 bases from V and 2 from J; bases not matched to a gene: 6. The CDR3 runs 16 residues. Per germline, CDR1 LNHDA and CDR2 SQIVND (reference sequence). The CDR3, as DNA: TGTGCCAGTAGTCGGCTAGCGGGGGACCCCTACAATGAGCAGTTCTTC. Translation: CASSRLAGDPYNEQFF.

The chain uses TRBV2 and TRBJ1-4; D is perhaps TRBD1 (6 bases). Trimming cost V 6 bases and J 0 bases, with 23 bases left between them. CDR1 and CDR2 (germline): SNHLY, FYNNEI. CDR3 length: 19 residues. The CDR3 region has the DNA TGTGCCAGCAGAGTCCTAGGGGGTACCACCGCTGCAACTAATGAAAAACTGTTTTTT. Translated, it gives CASRVLGGTTAATNEKLFF.

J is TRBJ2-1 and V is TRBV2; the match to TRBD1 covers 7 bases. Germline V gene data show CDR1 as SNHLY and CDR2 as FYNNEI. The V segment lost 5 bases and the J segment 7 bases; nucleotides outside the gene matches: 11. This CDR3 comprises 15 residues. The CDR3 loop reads CASSRDRVSRNEQFF. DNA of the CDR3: TGTGCCAGCAGTCGCGACAGGGTGTCAAGGAATGAGCAGTTCTTC.

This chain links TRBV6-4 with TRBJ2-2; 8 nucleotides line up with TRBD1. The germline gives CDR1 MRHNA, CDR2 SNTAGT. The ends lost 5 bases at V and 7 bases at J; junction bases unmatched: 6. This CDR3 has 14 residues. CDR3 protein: CASSTQGAVGELFF. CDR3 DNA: TGTGCCAGCAGTACCCAGGGGGCAGTCGGGGAGCTGTTTTTT.